The TCR beta chain described here comes from a study of blood T cell repertoires in COVID-19. The assay was immunoSEQ multiplex PCR, and TCRdb's table has in-frame clones only and misses some. The sample consists of over 90,000 clones, roughly 85% of them appearing once. The receptor comes from a man aged 45-65 years with active COVID-19. Sequencing was done on a sample of peripheral blood.

CDR3 sequence reads: CASSLDGRGNTGELFF. CDR3 nucleotide sequence: TGCGCCAGCAGCTTGGATGGCAGGGGGAACACCGGGGAGCTGTTTTTT. This chain connects TRBV5-1 to TRBJ2-2; maybe TRBD1 (6 bases). The length of the CDR3 is 16 residues. The germline V gene has CDR1 SGHRS and CDR2 YFSETQ. V was shortened by 0 bases and J by 1 base, with 10 bases between the two germline ends.